Listed below are T cell receptor beta chains from one sample, sequenced in a study of glioma-infiltrating T cells after dendritic cell vaccination. Profiled with immunoSEQ multiplex PCR; TCRdb holds only in-frame clones, not every one. This table holds 70,000 to 100,000 clones, about four fifths found once. Specimen: blood, collected after dendritic cell vaccination. The receptors originated from a human donor with glioblastoma. The CDR3 runs from the conserved cysteine through the conserved F or W. Fields, in order: CDR3 DNA, CDR3 protein, clone size, V gene, J gene, D gene. A D gene is named only where the DNA matches it firmly. Rows may omit the clone size; those that give it use once, few, many or a size class.

cdr3_nt: TGTGCCAGCAGCGCGGGACTAGGAAACACCTACGAGCAGTACTTC
cdr3_aa: CASSAGLGNTYEQYF
clone_size: NA
v_call: TRBV9
j_call: TRBJ2-7
d_call: TRBD2

cdr3_nt: TGCAGCGTTGGCAGGGCAGCGAACACCGGGGAGCTGTTTTTT
cdr3_aa: CSVGRAANTGELFF
clone_size: NA
v_call: TRBV29-1
j_call: TRBJ2-2
d_call: NA

cdr3_nt: TGCGCCAGCAGTGAACAGGGTTCCCAGTACTTC
cdr3_aa: CASSEQGSQYF
clone_size: NA
v_call: TRBV5-1
j_call: TRBJ2-7
d_call: NA

cdr3_nt: TGTGCCAGCAGCTTACTATCGGGGGTGGGCAATCAGCCCCAGCATTTT
cdr3_aa: CASSLLSGVGNQPQHF
clone_size: NA
v_call: TRBV7-2
j_call: TRBJ1-5
d_call: NA

cdr3_nt: TGTGCCAGCAGCTTAGAAATAGGAACAGGGCCTGGGGAGACCCAGTACTTC
cdr3_aa: CASSLEIGTGPGETQYF
clone_size: NA
v_call: TRBV7-6
j_call: TRBJ2-5
d_call: NA

cdr3_nt: TGTGCCAGCTCACCATCAGGAATGGATGAAGCTTTCTTT
cdr3_aa: CASSPSGMDEAFF
clone_size: once
v_call: TRBV18
j_call: TRBJ1-1
d_call: NA

cdr3_nt: TGCGCCAGCAGCCAAGGACGTGGGCTCGAAAAACTGTTTTTT
cdr3_aa: CASSQGRGLEKLFF
clone_size: NA
v_call: TRBV4-3
j_call: TRBJ1-4
d_call: NA

cdr3_nt: TGTGCCAGCAGCCTACAGGGGGCGGATGGCTACACCTTC
cdr3_aa: CASSLQGADGYTF
clone_size: NA
v_call: TRBV7-9
j_call: TRBJ1-2
d_call: TRBD1

cdr3_nt: TGTGCCAGCAGCTTACTAGCGGGGGGGATTCTGACCGGGGAGCTGTTTTTT
cdr3_aa: CASSLLAGGILTGELFF
clone_size: few
v_call: TRBV7-8
j_call: TRBJ2-2
d_call: TRBD2

cdr3_nt: TGTGCCAGCTCACCTCGCGCCGGGACAGGGCCCCCAAACTCTGGAAACACCATATATTTT
cdr3_aa: CASSPRAGTGPPNSGNTIYF
clone_size: NA
v_call: TRBV18
j_call: TRBJ1-3
d_call: TRBD1

cdr3_nt: TGCGCCAGCAGCTTGGGGGCAGGGGGCACGGGGGAGCAGTACTTC
cdr3_aa: CASSLGAGGTGEQYF
clone_size: NA
v_call: TRBV5-1
j_call: TRBJ2-7
d_call: TRBD1

cdr3_nt: TGTGCCAGCAGTGTAAATTCCGGGAAAACTAACTATGGCTACACCTTC
cdr3_aa: CASSVNSGKTNYGYTF
clone_size: NA
v_call: TRBV2
j_call: TRBJ1-2
d_call: NA

cdr3_nt: TGTGCCAGCAGTCTCCTCGGGGCTGGAAACACCATATATTTT
cdr3_aa: CASSLLGAGNTIYF
clone_size: few
v_call: TRBV6-5
j_call: TRBJ1-3
d_call: NA

cdr3_nt: TGCGCCAGCAGCTTAACGACAGGGGCCAATCAGCCCCAGCATTTT
cdr3_aa: CASSLTTGANQPQHF
clone_size: NA
v_call: TRBV5-1
j_call: TRBJ1-5
d_call: TRBD1

cdr3_nt: TGTGCCACCAGCAGAGATTTGAGCGGGGGCACAGATACGCAGTATTTT
cdr3_aa: CATSRDLSGGTDTQYF
clone_size: NA
v_call: TRBV15
j_call: TRBJ2-3
d_call: TRBD2

cdr3_nt: TGTGCCAGCAGTGGGGAGGGGACAGGGTTAAACGAAAAACTGTTTTTT
cdr3_aa: CASSGEGTGLNEKLFF
clone_size: few
v_call: TRBV6-1
j_call: TRBJ1-4
d_call: TRBD1

cdr3_nt: TGTGCCAGCAGCTCTAGACAGTTCTATGGCTACACCTTC
cdr3_aa: CASSSRQFYGYTF
clone_size: NA
v_call: TRBV7-2
j_call: TRBJ1-2
d_call: NA

cdr3_nt: TGTGCCAGCAGTTTAACCCCCGCTAGCGGGGAGGGAGATACGCAGTATTTT
cdr3_aa: CASSLTPASGEGDTQYF
clone_size: NA
v_call: TRBV27
j_call: TRBJ2-3
d_call: TRBD2

cdr3_nt: TGTGCCATCAGTGGGACTCGGCAAAGGGATGGCTACACCTTC
cdr3_aa: CAISGTRQRDGYTF
clone_size: NA
v_call: TRBV10-3
j_call: TRBJ1-2
d_call: NA

cdr3_nt: TGTGCCAGCAGTGAGGGACAGGGGAGATCAAGAGAGCAGTTCTTC
cdr3_aa: CASSEGQGRSREQFF
clone_size: few
v_call: TRBV2
j_call: TRBJ2-1
d_call: TRBD1

cdr3_nt: TGTGCCAGCAGCCCAGAGACCGGGACACCTGGAAACACCATATATTTT
cdr3_aa: CASSPETGTPGNTIYF
clone_size: NA
v_call: TRBV7-8
j_call: TRBJ1-3
d_call: NA

cdr3_nt: TGTGCCAGCAGCTTATACGGCGCCAAGGGGACTGAAGCTTTCTTT
cdr3_aa: CASSLYGAKGTEAFF
clone_size: NA
v_call: TRBV7-2
j_call: TRBJ1-1
d_call: NA

cdr3_nt: TGTGCCAGCAGCTTCAGTCGGGACAATGAGCAGTTCTTC
cdr3_aa: CASSFSRDNEQFF
clone_size: NA
v_call: TRBV7-3
j_call: TRBJ2-1
d_call: NA

cdr3_nt: TGTGCCAGCGGCTTTCAAGCGGGGGGGGTCAATGAGCAGTTCTTC
cdr3_aa: CASGFQAGGVNEQFF
clone_size: NA
v_call: TRBV27
j_call: TRBJ2-1
d_call: TRBD2

cdr3_nt: TGTGCCAGCACAGGGGCAAGCTCCTACGAGCAGTACTTC
cdr3_aa: CASTGASSYEQYF
clone_size: NA
v_call: TRBV6-5
j_call: TRBJ2-7
d_call: NA

cdr3_nt: TGTGCCAGCAGCTTAGCACCGCTTACGGACTATGGCTACACCTTC
cdr3_aa: CASSLAPLTDYGYTF
clone_size: NA
v_call: TRBV7-9
j_call: TRBJ1-2
d_call: NA

cdr3_nt: TGTGCCATCAGTGAGCGCGGGGGCGGGGAGCTGACCGGGGAGCTGTTTTTT
cdr3_aa: CAISERGGGELTGELFF
clone_size: NA
v_call: TRBV10-3
j_call: TRBJ2-2
d_call: NA

cdr3_nt: TGTGCCAGCAGTACCGACAGGGTTCGGCAGCCCCAGCATTTT
cdr3_aa: CASSTDRVRQPQHF
clone_size: few
v_call: TRBV6-1
j_call: TRBJ1-5
d_call: TRBD1

cdr3_nt: TGTGCCAGCAGCCAAAATCCAACAACGCGGATAGGTGGCTACACCTTC
cdr3_aa: CASSQNPTTRIGGYTF
clone_size: NA
v_call: TRBV4-2
j_call: TRBJ1-2
d_call: NA

cdr3_nt: TGCGCCAGCAGCCAAATTCGGACAGGGGAGAGAGAGACCCAGTACTTC
cdr3_aa: CASSQIRTGERETQYF
clone_size: NA
v_call: TRBV4-1
j_call: TRBJ2-5
d_call: TRBD1

cdr3_nt: TGTGCCAGCAGTCCTAGGACAGGCCTTCAGCAGTACTTC
cdr3_aa: CASSPRTGLQQYF
clone_size: NA
v_call: TRBV27
j_call: TRBJ2-7
d_call: TRBD1

cdr3_nt: TGTGCCAGCAGTTTTGGTTCGGGCTCCTACAATGAGCAGTTCTTC
cdr3_aa: CASSFGSGSYNEQFF
clone_size: NA
v_call: TRBV6-1
j_call: TRBJ2-1
d_call: NA

cdr3_nt: TGCGCCAGCAGCCAAGATGGGACTAGCGCCCAAGAGACCCAGTACTTC
cdr3_aa: CASSQDGTSAQETQYF
clone_size: once
v_call: TRBV4-1
j_call: TRBJ2-5
d_call: TRBD2

cdr3_nt: TGTGCCAGCAGCTTGATTGGGGAGACCTATGGCTACACCTTC
cdr3_aa: CASSLIGETYGYTF
clone_size: NA
v_call: TRBV5-4
j_call: TRBJ1-2
d_call: NA

cdr3_nt: TGCGCCAGCAGCACAGGGACAAGGGGAGAGACCCAGTACTTC
cdr3_aa: CASSTGTRGETQYF
clone_size: NA
v_call: TRBV5-1
j_call: TRBJ2-5
d_call: NA

cdr3_nt: TGCAGCGTTGATTCCGTGACAGGGGGTAACTATGGCTACACCTTC
cdr3_aa: CSVDSVTGGNYGYTF
clone_size: NA
v_call: TRBV29-1
j_call: TRBJ1-2
d_call: TRBD1

cdr3_nt: TGTGCCAGCAGTGTAGCTGGGCCCTGGGGAGGGACCGGGGAGCTGTTTTTT
cdr3_aa: CASSVAGPWGGTGELFF
clone_size: NA
v_call: TRBV2
j_call: TRBJ2-2
d_call: TRBD2

cdr3_nt: TGTGCCTGGGGCCCAACCAGGGAAATTAACTATGGCTACACCTTC
cdr3_aa: CAWGPTREINYGYTF
clone_size: NA
v_call: TRBV30
j_call: TRBJ1-2
d_call: NA

cdr3_nt: TGTGCCAGTAGTAGCCAGGGCCATCAGCCCCAGCATTTT
cdr3_aa: CASSSQGHQPQHF
clone_size: NA
v_call: TRBV19
j_call: TRBJ1-5
d_call: NA

cdr3_nt: TGCGCCAGCAGCTCCTCCGAAGCGGGAACAGATACGCAGTATTTT
cdr3_aa: CASSSSEAGTDTQYF
clone_size: NA
v_call: TRBV5-1
j_call: TRBJ2-3
d_call: TRBD2

cdr3_nt: TGTGCCAGCAGCTTTGAACAGGGACGGACCTATGGCTACACCTTC
cdr3_aa: CASSFEQGRTYGYTF
clone_size: NA
v_call: TRBV5-4
j_call: TRBJ1-2
d_call: NA

cdr3_nt: TGTGCCAGCAGCGTCCCGGGACTAGCGGGGGGCCAAGAGACCCAGTACTTC
cdr3_aa: CASSVPGLAGGQETQYF
clone_size: NA
v_call: TRBV9
j_call: TRBJ2-5
d_call: TRBD2

cdr3_nt: TGTGCCAGTAGTAGGAGACAGGGGCCCACTGAAGCTTTCTTT
cdr3_aa: CASSRRQGPTEAFF
clone_size: few
v_call: TRBV19
j_call: TRBJ1-1
d_call: TRBD1

cdr3_nt: TGTGCCAGCAGTTACTCGGCAGGGGGCGGATACGAGCAGTACTTC
cdr3_aa: CASSYSAGGGYEQYF
clone_size: few
v_call: TRBV6-5
j_call: TRBJ2-7
d_call: TRBD1

cdr3_nt: TGCGCCAGCAGTCACACAGGGGGCGGATCCTATGTCTGTTACGAGCAGTACTTC
cdr3_aa: CASSHTGGGSYVCYEQYF
clone_size: NA
v_call: TRBV23-1
j_call: TRBJ2-7
d_call: TRBD1

cdr3_nt: TGTGCCAGCAGCTTAGCCGAGAGTCAGCCCCAGCATTTT
cdr3_aa: CASSLAESQPQHF
clone_size: NA
v_call: TRBV7-9
j_call: TRBJ1-5
d_call: NA

cdr3_nt: TGTGCCAGCAGCTTGGTTCGGGGGGGGAACACCGGGGAGCTGTTTTTT
cdr3_aa: CASSLVRGGNTGELFF
clone_size: NA
v_call: TRBV5-4
j_call: TRBJ2-2
d_call: TRBD2

cdr3_nt: TGCGCCAGCAGCTTGACAGGGTTAGGGGCAGATACGCAGTATTTT
cdr3_aa: CASSLTGLGADTQYF
clone_size: once
v_call: TRBV5-1
j_call: TRBJ2-3
d_call: NA

cdr3_nt: TGTGCCAGTAGTACCCGACAGGGGCCGGGGGAGACCCAGTACTTC
cdr3_aa: CASSTRQGPGETQYF
clone_size: NA
v_call: TRBV19
j_call: TRBJ2-5
d_call: TRBD1

cdr3_nt: TGTGCCAGCAGCAAGGACAGGGATCAGCCCCAGCATTTT
cdr3_aa: CASSKDRDQPQHF
clone_size: few
v_call: TRBV11-2
j_call: TRBJ1-5
d_call: TRBD1